This T cell receptor beta chain was obtained from a study of blood T cell repertoires in COVID-19. Background on the study: Acute and convalescent COVID-19 samples came from the United States, Italy and Spain.

CDR3 length: 12 amino acids. CDR1 is SNHLY, CDR2 FYNNEI, per germline. V was trimmed by 6 bases and J by 4 bases, leaving 9 bases between them. Authors' methods: Counts of nucleated cells, estimated from reference gene primer amplification, were obtained. Assay: immunoSEQ multiplex PCR; the TCRdb copy retains only in-frame clones and omits some. The V and J calls and clone size are taken from that table; D and trimming were inferred from the DNA. This sample has roughly 220,000 clones, with 80% to 90% found just once. Enrollees, 18 to 89 years old, lived in approximately 25 US areas. This clone was observed many times. Other DNA sequences in this sample translate to the same CDR3.

This chain uses TRBV2 with TRBJ1-2; TRBD1 might be the D (6 bases). This receptor was taken from a woman aged 18-35 years in a cohort exposed to, infected with or recovered from COVID-19 (not recorded which). Input material: PBMCs or T cells enriched from blood (not recorded which). The CDR3 DNA follows: TGTGCCAGCAGGGACAGTGGCTATGGCTACACCTTC. This sequence encodes CASRDSGYGYTF.